These 18 T cell receptor beta chains originate from one sample sequenced in a study of T cell clonality in common variable immunodeficiency. Study conclusions and caveats: Reportedly, TCR beta sequences from common variable immunodeficiency showed fewer deletions and N-nucleotide insertions.

These receptors lack a known antigen. The table came from immunoSEQ multiplex PCR; TCRdb's copy has only in-frame clones and leaves some out. The sample presents about 23,000 clones, none singletons. The source material was peripheral blood mononuclear cells. These receptors all come from a human donor with common variable immunodeficiency.

Details on this clone: The CDR3 goes on 3 residues after the read ends, and that part is filled in from the germline J gene. The chain has TRBV11-1 and TRBJ2-7; TRBD1 matches 7 bases. This CDR3 has 14 residues. Germline V gene sequence: CDR1 SGHAT, CDR2 FQDESV (reference sequence). Losses at the gene ends were 1 base for V and 3 bases for J; bases not matched to a gene: 3. The CDR3 loop reads CASSLETGIYEQYF. The sequenced part of the CDR3 DNA is TGTGCCAGCAGCTTAGAGACAGGGATCTACGAG.

Worth noting for this clone: Read sequence stops 3 residues before the CDR3 end, and the germline J gene provides the missing end. This sequence joins TRBV18 and TRBJ1-1; 7 bases map to TRBD1. The CDR3 is made up of 14 amino acids. Germline values: CDR1 KGHSH, CDR2 LQKENI. The DNA read from the CDR3 is TGTGCCAGCTCACCAAGACAGGGCGATATGGAA. Translated, it gives CASSPRQGDME. The entire CDR3 protein is CASSPRQGDMEAFF.

This clone was found a few times. The DNA ends 3 residues before the CDR3 does, and the rest of the CDR3 is filled in from the germline J gene. The chain combines TRBV29-1 with TRBJ2-3; no clear D gene. Germline CDR1 reads SQVTM; CDR2 reads ANQGSEA. V was clipped by 7 bases and J by 8 bases, with 10 bases between them. This CDR3 contains 10 residues. CDR3 DNA, as far as it was read: TGCAGCGCGGTATACCGTACG. Residues: CSAVYRT. The CDR3 reads in full as CSAVYRTQYF.

This clone has only a few counts. Read sequence stops 3 residues before the CDR3 end, and the germline J gene provides the missing end. The gene calls are TRBV7-6 and TRBJ1-2; maybe TRBD1 (6 bases). V dropped 5 bases and J dropped 2 bases, with 12 bases sitting between them. Germline lookup yields CDR1 SGHVS and CDR2 FNYEAQ. This CDR3 has 14 residues. The sequenced CDR3 bases are TGTGCCAGCAGCGAGACAGGTCTAAACTATGGC. Translation: CASSETGLNYG. The CDR3 as a whole reads CASSETGLNYGYTF.

This clone has just a few counts. Read data end 3 residues before the CDR3 end; the end is taken from the germline J gene. The V and J genes are TRBV19 and TRBJ2-3; D not certain. The germline V gene has CDR1 LNHDA and CDR2 SQIVND (reference sequence). The V and J ends lost 8 bases and 1 base respectively, with 10 bases between them. The CDR3 runs 13 residues. The CDR3: CASSKTGTDTQYF. CDR3 DNA, as far as it was read: TGTGCCAGTTCTAAAACAGGCACAGATACG. The variable domain in full, completed from reference TRBV19 and TRBJ2-3, reads DGGITQSPKYLFRKEGQNVTLSCEQNLNHDAMYWYRQDPGQGLRLIYYSQIVNDFQKGDIAEGYSVSREKKESFPLTVTSAQKNPTAFYLCASSKTGTDTQYFGPGTRLTVL.

This clone has only a few counts. The missing CDR3 end, 3 residues past where the read stops, is filled in from the germline J gene. The chain has TRBV18 and TRBJ1-3; 8 positions agree with TRBD1. Looked up from germline, CDR1 is KGHSH and CDR2 is LQKENI. This CDR3 spans 16 amino acids. V lost 2 bases, J lost 1 base, and 4 bases stayed unmatched. CDR3 residues: CASSPTTGGSGNTIYF. The part of the CDR3 DNA that was read is TGTGCCAGCTCACCAACTACAGGGGGTTCTGGAAACACC.

This clone has only a few counts. Coverage ceases 3 residues before the CDR3 finishes, and the germline J gene fills in the end. The rearrangement links TRBV7-6 to TRBJ2-5; 11 bases are a match to TRBD2. Trimming removed 11 bases from V and 4 bases from J; junction bases left unmatched: 9. This CDR3 contains 14 residues. Germline CDR1 reads SGHVS; CDR2 reads FNYEAQ. CDR3 DNA, as far as it was read: TGTGCCGGCGCAGGCGGACTAGCGGGAGAGACC. This codes for CAGAGGLAGET. The full-length CDR3 reads as CAGAGGLAGETQYF.

At least ten counts were recorded for this clone. The read terminates 3 residues ahead of where the CDR3 ends, so the germline J gene completes it. The V gene is TRBV12-3 or TRBV12-4, the J gene TRBJ1-2; D unresolved. The CDR3 is 14 amino acids. Partial CDR3 DNA: TGTGCCAGCAGCTACCGACCCGGCCAACTAGGC. This translates into CASSYRPGQLG. The whole CDR3 reads CASSYRPGQLGYTF.

The sample holds a few counts of this clone. The CDR3 end lies 3 residues beyond the end of the read and is filled in from the germline J gene. V and J are TRBV20-1 and TRBJ2-7; 7 nucleotides align to TRBD1. Germline values: CDR1 DFQATT, CDR2 SNEGSKA (reference sequence). V shed 5 bases and J 3 bases; nucleotides not matched to a gene: 7. CDR3 size: 13 residues. The CDR3 loop is CSASGQLLYEQYF. The DNA read from the CDR3 is TGCAGTGCTTCGGGACAGCTTCTCTACGAG.

This clone was detected a few times. The sequence runs out 3 residues before the end of the CDR3; the remainder is reconstructed from the germline J gene. This chain links TRBV19 with TRBJ1-1, with D possibly matching TRBD1 (6 bases). The CDR3 runs 14 residues. Per the germline V gene, CDR1 is LNHDA and CDR2 is SQIVND (reference sequence). The ends were cut back, 5 bases at V and 5 bases at J, with 15 bases in the middle. The CDR3 bases that were read are TGTGCCAGTAGTTATTACAGGGACGGTACTGAA. This codes for CASSYYRDGTE. The CDR3, in full, reads CASSYYRDGTEAFF.

This clone was detected only a few times. The read stops 3 residues short of the end of the CDR3; the missing end is completed from the germline J gene. The chain carries TRBV2 and TRBJ1-2; no firm D call. This CDR3 spans 11 amino acids. Trimming removed 8 bases at V and 7 bases at J, with 11 bases between. CDR1 SNHLY and CDR2 FYNNEI come from the germline V gene. CDR3 DNA (partial): TGTGCCAGCTGGGGAGCGGCTGGC. Encoded protein: CASWGAAG. The whole CDR3 protein reads CASWGAAGYTF. Looking up the rest from reference TRBV2 and TRBJ1-2 gives the full variable domain: EPEVTQTPSHQVTQMGQEVILRCVPISNHLYFYWYRQILGQKVEFLVSFYNNEISEKSEIFDDQFSVERPDGSNFTLKIRSTKLEDSAMYFCASWGAAGYTFGSGTRLTVV.

In its sample, this clone was seen a few times. The covered CDR3 bases are TGTGCCTGGAGTCGCGCAACAGATCAGCCC. This encodes CAWSRATDQP. The complete CDR3 protein is CAWSRATDQPQHF. The rearrangement joins TRBV30 to TRBJ1-5; no clear D. Read data end 3 residues before the CDR3 end; the end is taken from the germline J gene. The germline V gene encodes CDR1 GTSNPN and CDR2 SVGIG (reference sequence). CDR3 length equals 13 residues. Trimming left V 2 bases short and J 5 bases short, with 10 bases between.

The CDR3 here is CASSLGPGSTYEQYF. Incomplete CDR3 DNA: TGTGCCAGCAGCTTGGGGCCAGGGAGTACCTACGAG. V and J are TRBV5-5 and TRBJ2-7; D is tentatively TRBD1 or TRBD2 (5 bases each). The read terminates 3 residues ahead of where the CDR3 ends, so the germline J gene completes it. The CDR3 covers 15 residues. V lost 0 bases and J lost 2, with 12 bases in between. The germline gives CDR1 SGHKS, CDR2 YYEKEE (reference sequence).

In this sample, this clone turned up many times. The sequenced fragment ends 3 residues before the CDR3 boundary, so the rest is inferred from the germline J gene. The V and J genes are TRBV7-2 and TRBJ2-3; the match to TRBD1 covers 10 bases. V lost 0 bases, J lost 5 bases, and 5 bases stayed unmatched. CDR1 and CDR2 (germline): SGHTA, FQGNSA. The CDR3 contains 16 residues. Partial CDR3 DNA: TGTGCCAGCAGCTTAGCGGGACAGGGGAGAGGAGATACG. Amino acids: CASSLAGQGRGDT. The complete CDR3 reads CASSLAGQGRGDTQYF. The entire variable domain, with the rest obtained from reference TRBV7-2 and TRBJ2-3, is as follows: GAGVSQSPSNKVTEKGKDVELRCDPISGHTALYWYRQSLGQGLEFLIYFQGNSAPDKSGLPSDRFSAERTGGSVSTLTIQRTQQEDSAVYLCASSLAGQGRGDTQYFGPGTRLTVL.

This clone was recorded at least ten times. The read terminates 3 residues ahead of where the CDR3 ends, so the germline J gene completes it. The chain combines TRBV5-1 with TRBJ2-7; TRBD1 matches at 8 bases. Germline CDR1 reads SGHRS; CDR2 reads YFSETQ. This CDR3 comprises 15 residues. V shed 4 bases and J 2 bases; nucleotides not matched to a gene: 8. CDR3 DNA (partial): TGCGCCAGCAGCCCCGGGACAGGAAAAACCTACGAG. Translated: CASSPGTGKTYE. The whole CDR3 is CASSPGTGKTYEQYF.

The sample holds many counts of this clone. Sequencing ends 3 residues short of the CDR3 end; the germline J gene provides the rest. The chain uses TRBV7-1 and TRBJ1-5, with 8 bases matching TRBD1. TRBV7-1 is assigned to the ORF class and has an uncertain function. The CDR3 is 20 amino acids. V lost 3 bases and J lost 0; bases outside the gene matches: 16. The part of the CDR3 DNA that was read is TGTGCCAGCAGCTCCAAATCAATGGGCAGGGGGCCCTATAGCAATCAGCCC. It specifies CASSSKSMGRGPYSNQP. The entire CDR3 sequence reads CASSSKSMGRGPYSNQPQHF.

This clone was seen many times. The read finishes 3 residues shy of the CDR3 end, and the germline J gene is used to complete it. The rearrangement uses TRBV20-1 and TRBJ1-1; 7 bases align to TRBD1. The germline V gene encodes CDR1 DFQATT and CDR2 SNEGSKA (reference sequence). The ends lost 4 bases at V and 4 bases at J; junction bases unmatched: 6. CDR3 length: 13 amino acids. The CDR3 loop is CSAIGQAGTEAFF. The DNA read from the CDR3 is TGCAGTGCTATCGGACAGGCGGGCACTGAA.

This clone has a handful of counts. Read sequence stops 3 residues before the CDR3 end, and the germline J gene provides the missing end. The chain couples TRBV30 to TRBJ2-7; 12 bases match TRBD1. The V gene's germline CDR1 is GTSNPN and CDR2 SVGIG (reference sequence). The length of the CDR3 is 14 residues. J gave up 5 bases and V 2 bases, and 4 bases lay outside the gene matches. CDR3 DNA, as far as it was read: TGTGCCTGGAGTCGCGGGACAGGGGGCCACGAG. Translated: CAWSRGTGGHE. In full, the CDR3 is CAWSRGTGGHEQYF.